This T cell receptor beta chain derives from a study of cytomegalovirus exposure and HLA in healthy donors. Study-wide results and limits: Analyzed later, association rates of TCRs varied across HLA loci, with DRB1 most and HLA-C fewest. Among immune exposure information, only CMV serostatus was available.

About this clone itself: Its antigen remains unidentified.

PCR involved 60 Vbeta and 13 Jbeta primers. The data were produced by immunoSEQ multiplex PCR, yet TCRdb's version contains in-frame clones alone and is incomplete. The table has about 120,000 clones, over 65% seen once; the top ten hold roughly 2.6%. This CDR3 contains 17 residues. Germline V gives CDR1 MGHRA, CDR2 YSYEKL. The V gene lost 0 bases and the J gene lost 0 bases, with 9 bases spanning the gap. Sequences were obtained from PBMCs. The gene calls are TRBV4-1 and TRBJ1-6; D remains ambiguous. The TCR sequence derives from a young woman in good health and CMV-seronegative. CDR3 nucleotide sequence: TGCGCCAGCAGCCAAGATATCGGACTCTCCTATAATTCACCCCTCCACTTT. Translation gives CASSQDIGLSYNSPLHF.